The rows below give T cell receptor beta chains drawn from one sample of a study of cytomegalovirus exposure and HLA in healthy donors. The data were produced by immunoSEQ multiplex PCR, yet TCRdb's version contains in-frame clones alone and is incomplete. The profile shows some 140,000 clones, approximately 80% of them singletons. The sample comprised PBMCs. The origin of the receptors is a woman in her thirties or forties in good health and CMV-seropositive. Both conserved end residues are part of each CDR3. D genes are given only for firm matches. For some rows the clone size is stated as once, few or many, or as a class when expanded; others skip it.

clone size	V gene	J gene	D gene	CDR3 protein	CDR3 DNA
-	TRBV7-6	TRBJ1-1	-	CASSIGENTEAFF	TGTGCCAGCTCAATAGGGGAGAACACTGAAGCTTTCTTT
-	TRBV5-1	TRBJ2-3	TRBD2	CASSFRLVAGGNTDTQYF	TGCGCCAGCAGCTTCAGATTGGTAGCGGGAGGGAACACAGATACGCAGTATTTT
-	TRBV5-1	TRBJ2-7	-	CASSLVTGKTTEQYF	TGCGCCAGCAGCTTGGTCACCGGGAAAACTACCGAGCAGTACTTC
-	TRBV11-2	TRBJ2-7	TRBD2	CASRNLAGGSEQYF	TGTGCCAGCAGGAACCTAGCGGGAGGCTCCGAGCAGTACTTC
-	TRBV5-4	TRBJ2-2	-	CASSLTMNTGELFF	TGTGCCAGCAGCTTGACTATGAACACCGGGGAGCTGTTTTTT
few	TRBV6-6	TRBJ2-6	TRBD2	CASSYLAGTGANVLTF	TGTGCCAGCAGTTACTTAGCGGGAACTGGGGCCAACGTCCTGACTTTC
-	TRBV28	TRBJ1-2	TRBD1	CASRSGQGYGYTF	TGTGCCAGCAGATCTGGACAGGGTTATGGCTACACCTTC
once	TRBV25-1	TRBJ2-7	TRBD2	CASSGIAGGTAEQYF	TGTGCCAGCAGTGGTATAGCGGGAGGCACGGCCGAGCAGTACTTC
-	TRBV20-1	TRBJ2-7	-	CSARVNYEQYF	TGCAGTGCTAGAGTTAATTACGAGCAGTACTTC
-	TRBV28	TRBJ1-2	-	CASSSGGSMAGLPQF	TGTGCCAGCAGTTCAGGAGGGTCGATGGCAGGCCTCCCCCAATTC
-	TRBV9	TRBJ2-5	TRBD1	CASSAGGQGYGETQYF	TGTGCCAGCAGCGCCGGGGGACAGGGGTACGGGGAGACCCAGTACTTC
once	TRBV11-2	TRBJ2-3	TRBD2	CASSFRLAATDTQYF	TGTGCCAGCAGCTTTCGTCTAGCGGCCACAGATACGCAGTATTTT
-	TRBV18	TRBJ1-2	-	CASSPSIGTNYGYTF	TGTGCCAGCTCACCATCAATAGGGACAAACTATGGCTACACCTTC
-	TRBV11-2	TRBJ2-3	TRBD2	CASSLQRLAVTDTQYF	TGTGCCAGCAGCTTACAGAGACTAGCGGTCACAGATACGCAGTATTTT
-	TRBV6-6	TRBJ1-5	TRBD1	CASRPTGVGNQPQHF	TGTGCCAGCAGGCCGACAGGGGTGGGCAATCAGCCCCAGCATTTT
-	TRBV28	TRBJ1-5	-	CASSSDRRNLYNQPQHF	TGTGCCAGCAGTTCAGACAGACGCAACCTCTACAATCAGCCCCAGCATTTT
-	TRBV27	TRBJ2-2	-	CASTRRLASNTGELFF	TGTGCCAGCACGAGGAGGCTAGCCTCGAACACCGGGGAGCTGTTTTTT
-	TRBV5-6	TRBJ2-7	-	CASSPQGPRGIMITYEQYF	TGTGCCAGCAGCCCGCAGGGCCCCAGGGGTATAATGATAACCTACGAGCAGTACTTC
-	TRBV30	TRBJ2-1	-	CASLGGQSYNEQFF	TGTGCCAGCCTGGGTGGACAGTCCTACAATGAGCAGTTCTTC
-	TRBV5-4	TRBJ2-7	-	CASSSGGEQYF	TGTGCCAGCAGCTCCGGAGGGGAGCAGTACTTC
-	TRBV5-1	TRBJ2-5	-	CASRAGLQETQYF	TGCGCCAGCAGGGCAGGGCTCCAAGAGACCCAGTACTTC
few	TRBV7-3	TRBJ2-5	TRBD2	CASSLTTSGNLKTQYF	TGTGCCAGCAGCTTAACCACTAGCGGGAATTTAAAGACCCAGTACTTC
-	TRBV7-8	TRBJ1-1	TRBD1	CASSFDRGRGNTEAFF	TGTGCCAGCAGCTTTGACAGGGGGCGCGGAAACACTGAAGCTTTCTTT
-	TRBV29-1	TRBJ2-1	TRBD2	CSVERMGLAGGPLYNEQFF	TGCAGCGTTGAACGTATGGGACTAGCGGGAGGGCCACTTTACAATGAGCAGTTCTTC
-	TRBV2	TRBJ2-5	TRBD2	CASSALTSGRETQYF	TGTGCCAGCAGTGCCCTGACTAGCGGGCGGGAGACCCAGTACTTC
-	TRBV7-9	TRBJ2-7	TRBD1	CASSFGTVSYEQYF	TGTGCCAGCAGCTTCGGGACAGTGTCCTACGAGCAGTACTTC
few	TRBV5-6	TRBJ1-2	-	CASSRVRGSHGYTF	TGTGCCAGCAGCCGAGTTCGGGGTAGTCATGGCTACACCTTC
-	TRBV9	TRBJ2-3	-	CASSHPSGDTQYF	TGTGCCAGCAGCCATCCTTCGGGAGATACGCAGTATTTT
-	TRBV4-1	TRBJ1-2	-	CASSQDPRGEGYTF	TGCGCCAGCAGCCAAGATCCCAGGGGTGAAGGCTACACCTTC